This T cell receptor beta chain was profiled in a study of T-cell reconstitution after alpha-beta-depleted transplantation in children. The CDR3 runs 14 residues. Germline loops: CDR1 DFQATT, CDR2 SNEGSKA (reference sequence). Trimming left V 3 bases short and J 0 bases short, with 10 bases between. Researchers prepared the TCRbeta library using unique molecular identifiers, the study reports. From the PCR reads, TCRdb called clonotypes with MiXCR, one entry per CDR3 protein. The data contain 450,000 to 600,000 distinct CDR3 sequences, approximately 30% of them singletons. The source material was PBMCs from the stem cell graft donor, sampled from the stem cell graft. The TCR was taken from a human donor who donated a stem cell graft to a child with aplastic anemia. The V and J genes are TRBV20-1 and TRBJ2-3; TRBD1 might be the D (5 bases). The chain's CDR3 is CSASRDTSTDTQYF. CDR3 bases: TGCAGTGCTAGCAGGGATACTAGCACAGATACGCAGTATTTT.